The subject of this entry is one T cell receptor (beta chain). Its specificity is unknown. Sample time point: newly diagnosed GD, antithyroid drugs for less than 3 months. PBMC RNA was the source of the TCR library. Blood from the periphery, about 9.7 milliliters in all, was drawn into EDTA tubes. Relying on iRepertoire HTBI primers and Arm-PCR of CDR3 regions, the team built TCR beta libraries. MiXCR, applied by TCRdb to the multiplex PCR reads, yields one record per CDR3 protein. The data show around 480,000 distinct CDR3 sequences, 15% to 20% seen once. The data stem from a study of regulatory T cells in long-lasting Graves disease. Study findings and constraints: Graves' patients with persistent disease showed TCR diversity lower than patients newly diagnosed.

Per the germline V gene, CDR1 is DFQATT and CDR2 is SNEGSKA (reference sequence). The CDR3 is 12 residues long. Separately, the same data were catalogued under a study of T cells in Graves' hyperthyroidism and ophthalmopathy. Per that study: These patients, aged 18 to 65, had recently diagnosed hyperthyroidism lasting under 2 months. Carried out on the TCR CDR3, a first-round RT-PCR used the HTBI primer set.

The chain employs TRBV20-1 and TRBJ1-5; D unclear. The source of this sequence is a man in his forties with Graves disease. The sequences come from peripheral blood mononuclear cells (PBMCs), collected at new diagnosis, from a patient treated with antithyroid drugs. CDR3 nucleotide sequence: TGCAGGCCAGAGGCTGGGGAGCAGCCCCAGCATTTT. Its protein product is CRPEAGEQPQHF.